This entry lists 30 T cell receptor beta chains sequenced from one sample in a study of a mutant IDH1 vaccine in newly diagnosed glioma. Time point denoted: week 47, end of study. In the vaccine, a single dose held 300 ug of the mutant IDH1 20-mer peptide, along with topical imiquimod. The antigens of these receptors remain unknown. Generated by immunoSEQ multiplex PCR, the TCRdb table keeps only in-frame clones and is missing some. The data hold about 62,000 clones, with around four fifths observed a single time. Sequenced material: PBMCs, taken from a glioma patient whose treatment included an IDH1 peptide vaccine. These receptors were taken from a man aged 25-40 years with glioma.

The genes are TRBV29-1 and TRBJ2-5; D is unresolved. V was clipped by 0 bases and J by 1 base, with 12 bases between them. CDR1 and CDR2 (germline): SQVTM, ANQGSEA. There are 15 residues in the CDR3. The CDR3 sequence is CSVEDAGAAQETQYF. DNA for the CDR3: TGCAGCGTTGAAGATGCAGGAGCCGCCCAAGAGACCCAGTACTTC.

This clone was recorded once. This CDR3 reads CASSHPVLSGGDSTDTQYF. CDR3 sequence (DNA): TGTGCCAGCAGCCACCCCGTATTGAGCGGGGGCGATAGCACAGATACGCAGTATTTT. The genes are TRBV11-2 and TRBJ2-3; TRBD2 aligns across 8 bases. There are 19 residues in the CDR3. The germline V gene encodes CDR1 SGHAT and CDR2 FQNNGV. V lost 5 bases and J lost 0; bases outside the gene matches: 16. Variable domain in full (rest from reference TRBV11-2 and TRBJ2-3): EAGVAQSPRYKIIEKRQSVAFWCNPISGHATLYWYQQILGQGPKLLIQFQNNGVVDDSQLPKDRFSAERLKGVDSTLKIQPAKLEDSAVYLCASSHPVLSGGDSTDTQYFGPGTRLTVL.

V is TRBV27 and J is TRBJ1-5, with 7 bases fitting TRBD1. CDR1 MNHEY and CDR2 SMNVEV come from the germline V gene (reference sequence). The length of the CDR3 is 15 residues. J lost 4 bases, V lost 5 bases, and 8 bases had no gene match. CDR3 protein: CASSPRGLLNQPQHF. CDR3 coding DNA: TGTGCCAGCAGTCCAAGGGGGCTCCTAAATCAGCCCCAGCATTTT.

This CDR3 reads CASSPGVTGELFF. Written as DNA, the CDR3 is TGTGCCAGCTCACCAGGCGTCACCGGGGAGCTGTTTTTT. The V gene is TRBV18, the J gene TRBJ2-2; D remains unclear. Looked up from germline, CDR1 is KGHSH and CDR2 is LQKENI. The CDR3 covers 13 residues. Trimming pared 2 bases from V and 4 bases from J, leaving 5 bases between.

The chain is built from TRBV5-1 and TRBJ2-7, with 8 bases identical to TRBD1. Germline CDR1 reads SGHRS; CDR2 reads YFSETQ. V lost 2 bases, J lost 2 bases, and 3 bases stayed unmatched. There are 14 residues in the CDR3. DNA for the CDR3: TGCGCCAGCAGCTTAGCACAGGGGGCCTACGAGCAGTACTTC. Translating gives CASSLAQGAYEQYF.

The J gene is TRBJ2-7, the V gene TRBV29-1; D is uncertain. V was trimmed by 5 bases and J by 4 bases, leaving 15 bases between them. The CDR3 loop spans 13 amino acids. Germline V gene lookup returns CDR1 SQVTM and CDR2 ANQGSEA. DNA for the CDR3: TGCAGCGTTCTTGTGTCGACCCTGTACGAGCAGTACTTC. It encodes CSVLVSTLYEQYF.

This clone was seen more than once but under ten times. This chain joins TRBV2 and TRBJ1-1; 7 nucleotides line up with TRBD1. This CDR3 spans 13 amino acids. V lost 3 bases to trimming and J lost 7 bases; unmatched junction nucleotides: 5. Germline assignment: CDR1 SNHLY and CDR2 FYNNEI. The CDR3 here is CASSDRGLDEAFF. The CDR3 DNA reads TGTGCCAGCAGTGATAGGGGGCTTGATGAAGCTTTCTTT.

This clone turned up a few times. This chain connects TRBV30 to TRBJ1-2; D gene uncertain. CDR1 is GTSNPN, CDR2 SVGIG, per germline (reference sequence). The CDR3 is 14 residues long. V lost 2 bases to trimming and J lost 8 bases, with 18 bases between them. CDR3 amino acids: CAWSSLSPPWGYTF. The CDR3 region has the DNA TGTGCCTGGAGTTCCTTATCTCCCCCCTGGGGCTACACCTTC.

Written as DNA, the CDR3 is TGTGCCAGCAGCCCCCCCGGTTGGACCAAGCTCTACGAGCAGTACTTC. This translates into CASSPPGWTKLYEQYF. The chain couples TRBV7-9 to TRBJ2-7; D is unclear. This CDR3 contains 16 residues. V lost 5 bases and J 3 bases, leaving 20 bases between the germline ends. From germline, CDR1 is SEHNR and CDR2 FQNEAQ (reference sequence).

The sample holds a few counts of this clone. The chain employs TRBV4-1 and TRBJ1-5, with TRBD1 identical over 7 bases. CDR3 length: 17 residues. After removal of 2 bases from V and 4 bases from J, the junction contained 11 bases not matched to a gene. Germline assignment: CDR1 MGHRA and CDR2 YSYEKL. The CDR3: CASSQSLVRGRNQPQHF. The DNA for the CDR3 is TGCGCCAGCAGCCAATCCCTCGTGAGGGGGCGAAATCAGCCCCAGCATTTT.

This clone was found a few times. The rearrangement joins TRBV5-1 to TRBJ1-1, with unresolved D. Germline V gene data show CDR1 as SGHRS and CDR2 as YFSETQ. Deletions cut 4 bases from V and 0 bases from J, with 13 bases between. The CDR3 is made up of 15 amino acids. CDR3 in DNA: TGCGCCAGCAGCAGAACCACAGTTATGAACACTGAAGCTTTCTTT. Protein product: CASSRTTVMNTEAFF.

The chain carries TRBV14 and TRBJ2-5; D uncertain. Per germline, CDR1 SGHDN and CDR2 FVKESK. V dropped 4 bases and J dropped 5 bases, with 14 bases sitting between them. The CDR3 is 14 residues long. For the CDR3, the DNA is TGTGCCAGCAGCCGACGTCGGGCGTTTGAGACCCAGTACTTC. It specifies CASSRRRAFETQYF.

The CDR3 sequence: CASSLSLGLSYEQYF. Written as DNA, the CDR3 is TGTGCCAGCAGCTTATCTCTGGGATTATCCTACGAGCAGTACTTC. This sequence joins TRBV11-2 and TRBJ2-7; the D is unclear. The V gene lost 2 bases and the J gene lost 1 base, with 12 bases spanning the gap. The CDR3 loop spans 15 amino acids. Germline lookup yields CDR1 SGHAT and CDR2 FQNNGV.

The chain's CDR3 is CASSSRGTPEQFF. CDR3 bases: TGTGCCAGCAGCTCCCGGGGGACACCTGAGCAGTTCTTC. V usage is TRBV7-9 and J usage is TRBJ2-1; D is possibly TRBD1 or TRBD2 (6 bases each). CDR1 is SEHNR, CDR2 FQNEAQ, per germline (reference sequence). Between the trimmed V and J ends, which lost 4 bases and 9 bases, there was a span of 13 bases. This CDR3 spans 13 amino acids.

This clone showed up just once. CDR3 amino acids: CASSLWVGGSTDTQYF. As DNA, the CDR3 is TGTGCCAGCAGCTTATGGGTTGGCGGTAGCACAGATACGCAGTATTTT. This chain connects TRBV13 to TRBJ2-3; D not certain. Germline V gene data show CDR1 as PRHDT and CDR2 as FYEKMQ (reference sequence). Between the trimmed V and J ends, which lost 2 bases and 0 bases, there was a span of 12 bases. This CDR3 spans 16 amino acids.

The chain joins TRBV21-1 to TRBJ2-3; the table's D gene call, TRBD1, was not cross checked with the DNA. TRBV21-1 represents a pseudogene. The CDR3 spans 15 residues. CDR3 region: CASSKAGPGTDTQYF. CDR3 nucleotides: TGTGCCAGCAGCAAAGCGGGCCCCGGCACAGATACGCAGTATTTT.

This chain links TRBV10-3 with TRBJ2-1; possible D gene TRBD1, 5 bases. The CDR3 has 12 amino acids. Germline V gene sequence: CDR1 ENHRY, CDR2 SYGVKD. The ends were cut back, 3 bases at V and 9 bases at J, with 9 bases in the middle. CDR3 sequence: CAISDLGPEQFF. The CDR3 DNA is TGTGCCATCAGTGATCTGGGGCCTGAGCAGTTCTTC.

The V gene is TRBV7-6, the J gene TRBJ1-4, with 10 bases matching TRBD1. The CDR3 sequence is 19 residues long. Trimming took 4 bases from V and 5 from J; bases not matched to a gene: 16. Germline CDR1 SGHVS, CDR2 FNYEAQ. CDR3 residues: CASSSYLVPGQGPNEKLFF. The CDR3 DNA sequence: TGTGCCAGCAGCTCCTATTTAGTCCCGGGACAGGGGCCGAATGAAAAACTGTTTTTT.

This clone appeared a single time. This chain uses TRBV5-4 with TRBJ1-2; D uncertain. The CDR3 runs to 14 residues. V was cut by 4 bases and J by 4 bases, with 14 bases left in between. In germline, CDR1 is SGHNT, CDR2 YYREEE (reference sequence). The CDR3 region is CASSQRGAGYGYTF. CDR3 nucleotide sequence: TGTGCCAGCAGCCAGCGGGGAGCTGGCTATGGCTACACCTTC.

J is TRBJ2-7 and V is TRBV4-1, with TRBD1 matching 7 bases. Per germline, CDR1 MGHRA and CDR2 YSYEKL. V lost 10 bases and J lost 0; bases outside the gene matches: 6. CDR3 length: 13 amino acids. CDR3 region: CAKGPGGSYEQYF. CDR3 DNA sequence: TGCGCCAAGGGGCCAGGGGGCTCCTACGAGCAGTACTTC.

This clone has just one count. This chain links TRBV15 with TRBJ2-5; D remains ambiguous. Trimming took off 5 bases at V and 0 bases at J, with 7 bases between the two ends. The CDR3 length is 13 residues. Germline CDR1 and CDR2: LNHNV and YYDKDF (reference sequence). The CDR3 loop is CATSPSYQETQYF. CDR3 DNA sequence: TGTGCCACCAGCCCTTCATACCAAGAGACCCAGTACTTC.

This sequence joins TRBV6-1 and TRBJ2-3, with D possibly being TRBD1 (6 bases). There are 16 residues in the CDR3. V lost 2 bases, J lost 11 bases, and 23 bases lay in between. The germline V gene has CDR1 MNHNS and CDR2 SASEGT. The CDR3 DNA reads TGTGCCAGCAGTGAACCTCGGCAGGGGAAGCCGGCAAGGCAGTATTTT. This codes for CASSEPRQGKPARQYF.

This clone turned up a few times. The V and J genes are TRBV2 and TRBJ1-1, with unresolved D. V lost 7 bases and J 1 base, leaving 4 bases between the germline ends. This CDR3 spans 11 amino acids. CDR1 and CDR2 (germline): SNHLY, FYNNEI. The CDR3 coding sequence is TGTGCCAGCATCCCGAACACTGAAGCTTTCTTT. This gives the protein CASIPNTEAFF. Full variable domain (missing parts from reference TRBV2 and TRBJ1-1): EPEVTQTPSHQVTQMGQEVILRCVPISNHLYFYWYRQILGQKVEFLVSFYNNEISEKSEIFDDQFSVERPDGSNFTLKIRSTKLEDSAMYFCASIPNTEAFFGQGTRLTVV.

As DNA, the CDR3 is TGTGCCAGCAGCTTACCCTACATGGAGGACTCTGGAAACACCATATATTTT. Translation: CASSLPYMEDSGNTIYF. The chain has TRBV7-9 and TRBJ1-3; D call uncertain. In germline, CDR1 is SEHNR, CDR2 FQNEAQ (reference sequence). This CDR3 has 17 residues. V was shortened by 2 bases and J by 0 bases, with 14 bases between the two germline ends.

The genes are TRBV5-5 and TRBJ1-5; possible D gene TRBD1, 6 bases. The V end lost 1 base, the J end lost 4 bases, and 15 bases lay between the germline ends. CDR3 length: 16 residues. CDR1 SGHKS and CDR2 YYEKEE come from the germline V gene (reference sequence). CDR3 sequence reads: CASSLRAGEVNQPQHF. Here the CDR3 DNA reads TGTGCCAGCAGCTTGAGGGCAGGGGAGGTGAATCAGCCCCAGCATTTT.

The gene calls are TRBV28 and TRBJ1-1; unclear D gene. V lost 4 bases, J lost 3 bases, and 15 bases lay in between. CDR1 and CDR2 from the germline V gene are MDHEN and SYDVKM. The CDR3 extends over 15 amino acids. CDR3 DNA: TGTGCCAGCAGTTCGACTTCAGACCCTGACACTGAAGCTTTCTTT. Translating gives CASSSTSDPDTEAFF.

The J gene is TRBJ2-7, the V gene TRBV10-3; D not resolved. The CDR3 totals 18 residues. The V gene lost 0 bases and the J gene lost 9 bases, with 27 bases spanning the gap. CDR1 and CDR2 (germline): ENHRY, SYGVKD. The CDR3 loop reads CAISESAVRPGLPYVQYF. CDR3 coding DNA: TGTGCCATCAGTGAGTCCGCAGTGAGGCCCGGTCTTCCATATGTGCAGTACTTC.

The chain uses TRBV18 and TRBJ2-2, with 11 bases that match TRBD2. The J segment lost 3 bases and the V segment lost 4 bases, leaving 7 bases of the junction unmatched. The CDR3 is 17 residues long. Germline CDR1 and CDR2: KGHSH and LQKENI. CDR3 region: CASSRLAGGVHTGELFF. The DNA for the CDR3 is TGTGCCAGCTCACGCCTAGCGGGGGGCGTTCACACCGGGGAGCTGTTTTTT.

J is TRBJ1-1 and V is TRBV6-6; D is perhaps TRBD1 (6 bases). CDR3 length: 14 amino acids. The ends were cut back, 5 bases at V and 1 base at J, with 11 bases in the middle. The germline gives CDR1 MNHNY, CDR2 SVGAGI (reference sequence). CDR3 protein: CASSKTGKNTEAFF. The CDR3 DNA is TGTGCCAGCAGTAAGACAGGAAAGAACACTGAAGCTTTCTTT.

The chain combines TRBV9 with TRBJ1-4; D may be TRBD1 (5 bases). This CDR3 comprises 14 residues. Germline assignment: CDR1 SGDLS and CDR2 YYNGEE. Trimming took off 3 bases at V and 0 bases at J, with 6 bases between the two ends. CDR3 region: CASSATATNEKLFF. The CDR3 nucleotides are TGTGCCAGCAGCGCGACAGCAACTAATGAAAAACTGTTTTTT.